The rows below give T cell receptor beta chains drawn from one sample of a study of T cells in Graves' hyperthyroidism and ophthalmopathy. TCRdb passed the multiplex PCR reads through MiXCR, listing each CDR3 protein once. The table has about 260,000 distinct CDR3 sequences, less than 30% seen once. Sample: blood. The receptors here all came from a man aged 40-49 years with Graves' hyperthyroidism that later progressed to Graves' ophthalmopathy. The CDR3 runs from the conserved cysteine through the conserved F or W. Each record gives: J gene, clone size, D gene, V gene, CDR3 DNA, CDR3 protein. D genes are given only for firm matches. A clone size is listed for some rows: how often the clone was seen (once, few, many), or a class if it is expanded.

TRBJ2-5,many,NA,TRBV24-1,TGTGCCACCAGTGATCCTCGGACGGTCCAAGAGACCCAGTACTTC,CATSDPRTVQETQYF
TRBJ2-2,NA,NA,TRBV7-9,TGTGCCAGCATGCAGACCACCGGGGAGCTGTTTTTT,CASMQTTGELFF
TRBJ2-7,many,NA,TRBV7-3,TGTGCCAGCAGCCCGAGTTTCCGGGATAGCGAGCAGTACTTC,CASSPSFRDSEQYF
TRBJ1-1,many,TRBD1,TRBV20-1,TGCAGTGCTAGTCGGGACAGGGGGTACGAGGAAGCTTTCTTT,CSASRDRGYEEAFF
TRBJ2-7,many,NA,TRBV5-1,TGCGCCAGCAGCGGTACAGGGTACGACGAGCAGTACTTC,CASSGTGYDEQYF
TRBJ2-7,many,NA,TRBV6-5,TGTGCCAGCAGTAGTACGCCACATTCCTACGAGCAGTACTTC,CASSSTPHSYEQYF
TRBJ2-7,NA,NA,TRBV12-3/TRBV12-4,TGTGCCACCAGTGCCAACAACCCCTACGAGCAGTACTTC,CATSANNPYEQYF
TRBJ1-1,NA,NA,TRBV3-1,TGTGCCAGCAGCAGCCCGGGACACACGAACACTGAAGCTTTCTTT,CASSSPGHTNTEAFF
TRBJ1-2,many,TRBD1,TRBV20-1,TGCAGTGCTTGGGACAGGGGGAGCTATGGCTACACCTTC,CSAWDRGSYGYTF
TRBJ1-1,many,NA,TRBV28,TGTGCCAGCAGTCTCACCTACAGGAACACTGAAGCTTTCTTT,CASSLTYRNTEAFF
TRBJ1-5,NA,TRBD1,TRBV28,TGTGCCAGCAGCAAGGCCAGGGGGCAATCAGCCAAGCATTTT,CASSKARGQSAKHF
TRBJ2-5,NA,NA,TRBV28,TGTGCCAGCGGACAGCTTCAAGAGACCCAGTACTTC,CASGQLQETQYF
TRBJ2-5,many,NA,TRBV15,TGTGCCACCAGCAGCTTCGGGGGAGAGACCCAGTACTTC,CATSSFGGETQYF
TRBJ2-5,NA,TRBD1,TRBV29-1,TGCAGCGTCGCCACCCCTGACAGGGTGTCCCAGGAGACCCAGTACTTC,CSVATPDRVSQETQYF
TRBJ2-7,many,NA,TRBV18,TGTGCCAGCTCACCAGGCCAAGACAGGTCCTACGAGCAGTACTTC,CASSPGQDRSYEQYF
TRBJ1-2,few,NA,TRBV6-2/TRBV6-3,TGTGCCAGCAGTTATTCGGGGGGCTATGGCTACACCTTC,CASSYSGGYGYTF
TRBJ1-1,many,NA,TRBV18,TGTGCCAGCTCACCAGTTGTGAACACTGAAGCTTTCTTT,CASSPVVNTEAFF
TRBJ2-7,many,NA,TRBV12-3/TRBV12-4,TGTGCCAGCAGTCCTTTAGGGACTTTCATGAGGGAGCAGTACTTC,CASSPLGTFMREQYF
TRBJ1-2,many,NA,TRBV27,TGTGCCAGCACCAGGGGACCGCACTATGGCTACACCTTC,CASTRGPHYGYTF
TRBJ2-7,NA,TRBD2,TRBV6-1,TGTGCCAGCAATACCCAGCGGGGGTACGAGCAGTACTTC,CASNTQRGYEQYF
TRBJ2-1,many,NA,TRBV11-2,TGTGCCAGCAGCTTAGTTAGTCTAGACGGGGGTGAGCAGTTCTTC,CASSLVSLDGGEQFF
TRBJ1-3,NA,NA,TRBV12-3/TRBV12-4,TGTGCCAGCACCCCCTCGGGGGTTATCCCTGGAAACACCATATATTTT,CASTPSGVIPGNTIYF
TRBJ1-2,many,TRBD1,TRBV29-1,TGCAGCGCCAGGGAGGGGGCCAACTATGGCTACACCTTC,CSAREGANYGYTF
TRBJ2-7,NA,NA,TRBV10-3,TGTGCCATCAGTGAGGACAGTGACGAGCAGTACTTC,CAISEDSDEQYF
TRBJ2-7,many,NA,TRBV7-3,TGTGCCAGCAGCTTAAGAGCAGGGGACGAGCAGTACTTC,CASSLRAGDEQYF
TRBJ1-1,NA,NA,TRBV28,TGTGCCAGCCTACGGGCAGGGGACACTGAAGCTTTCTTT,CASLRAGDTEAFF
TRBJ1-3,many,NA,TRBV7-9,TGTGCCAGCAGCTTAGATAGTCCCGGAGGTGGAAACACCATATATTTT,CASSLDSPGGGNTIYF
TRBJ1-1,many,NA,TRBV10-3,TGTGCCATCAGAGGACGGGACGGTATGAACACTGAAGCTCTCTTT,CAIRGRDGMNTEALF
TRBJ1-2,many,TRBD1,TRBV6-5,TGTGCCAGCAACGTGGACAGGGGGCTTCATGGCTACACCTTC,CASNVDRGLHGYTF
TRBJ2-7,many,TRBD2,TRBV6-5,TGTGCCAGCAGTTACTCTGCTCTAGCGGGAGGACTCTACGAGCAGTACTTC,CASSYSALAGGLYEQYF
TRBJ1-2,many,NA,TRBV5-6,TGTGCCAGCAGCCCGCCTGTGGGTGCTGATGGCTACACCTTC,CASSPPVGADGYTF
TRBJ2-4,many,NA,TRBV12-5,TGTGCTAGTGGTTTGCCAAGTTCAAACATTCAGTACTTC,CASGLPSSNIQYF
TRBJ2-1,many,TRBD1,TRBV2,TGTGCCAGCGACCCCGGGACAGGTAAATACAATGAGCAGTTCTTC,CASDPGTGKYNEQFF